A selection of T cell receptor beta chains follows, all from one sample in a study of control samples from healthy donors and cancer patients. The assay was immunoSEQ multiplex PCR, and TCRdb's table has in-frame clones only and misses some. This repertoire shows about 130,000 clones, approximately 89% found once; its top ten account for approximately 8.6%. The material sequenced was blood. The source of these receptors is a man aged 18-30 years in good health. The CDR3 runs from the conserved cysteine through the conserved F or W. The order of the fields is CDR3 protein, CDR3 DNA, V gene, J gene, D gene, clone size. The D gene is left open where the match is weak. Not every row has a clone size; where given, it reads once, few, many or a size class.

cdr3_aa: CASSAWDRGDEKLFF
cdr3_nt: TGTGCCAGTAGTGCTTGGGACAGGGGAGATGAAAAACTGTTTTTT
v_call: TRBV19
j_call: TRBJ1-4
d_call: TRBD1
clone_size: -

cdr3_aa: CASSGQQPNYGYTF
cdr3_nt: TGTGCCAGCAGCGGACAGCAACCTAACTATGGCTACACCTTC
v_call: TRBV25-1
j_call: TRBJ1-2
d_call: -
clone_size: -

cdr3_aa: CASSRQTSGGTEQYF
cdr3_nt: TGCGCCAGCAGCCGCCAGACTAGCGGGGGAACCGAGCAGTACTTC
v_call: TRBV4-1
j_call: TRBJ2-7
d_call: TRBD2
clone_size: -

cdr3_aa: CASSLHSDSWNTEAFF
cdr3_nt: TGTGCCAGCAGCTTACACTCGGACAGCTGGAACACTGAAGCTTTCTTT
v_call: TRBV7-2
j_call: TRBJ1-1
d_call: -
clone_size: -

cdr3_aa: CASSQDRGNYQPQHF
cdr3_nt: TGTGCCAGCAGCCAAGATCGGGGCAACTATCAGCCCCAGCATTTT
v_call: TRBV3-1/TRBV3-2
j_call: TRBJ1-5
d_call: -
clone_size: -

cdr3_aa: CAISGDRNTEAFF
cdr3_nt: TGTGCCATCAGTGGAGACAGGAACACTGAAGCTTTCTTT
v_call: TRBV10-3
j_call: TRBJ1-1
d_call: -
clone_size: -

cdr3_aa: CASSDLAGGGYNEQFF
cdr3_nt: TGTGCCAGCAGTGACTTGGCGGGGGGGGGATACAATGAGCAGTTCTTC
v_call: TRBV6-4
j_call: TRBJ2-1
d_call: TRBD2
clone_size: -

cdr3_aa: CASSQDLQGYEQYF
cdr3_nt: TGTGCCAGCAGCCAAGACTTACAGGGATACGAGCAGTACTTC
v_call: TRBV4-2
j_call: TRBJ2-7
d_call: -
clone_size: -

cdr3_aa: CASSLGSGEGYTF
cdr3_nt: TGCGCCAGCAGCTTGGGCTCAGGGGAAGGCTACACCTTC
v_call: TRBV5-1
j_call: TRBJ1-2
d_call: -
clone_size: -

cdr3_aa: CATSDGTSGGTYNEQFF
cdr3_nt: TGTGCCACCAGTGACGGGACTAGCGGGGGGACTTACAATGAGCAGTTCTTC
v_call: TRBV24-1
j_call: TRBJ2-1
d_call: TRBD2
clone_size: few

cdr3_aa: CASSQYRPNTEAFF
cdr3_nt: TGCGCCAGCAGTCAATATAGACCGAACACTGAAGCTTTCTTT
v_call: TRBV23-1
j_call: TRBJ1-1
d_call: -
clone_size: -

cdr3_aa: CASSGNRGGAAGTDTQYF
cdr3_nt: TGTGCCAGCAGTGGTAATCGCGGGGGGGCCGCGGGCACAGATACGCAGTATTTT
v_call: TRBV6-1
j_call: TRBJ2-3
d_call: TRBD2
clone_size: -

cdr3_aa: CASSVGNTIYF
cdr3_nt: TGTGCCAGCAGCGTAGGGAACACCATATATTTT
v_call: TRBV9
j_call: TRBJ1-3
d_call: -
clone_size: once

cdr3_aa: CASRQGQNQPQHF
cdr3_nt: TGTGCCAGCAGACAGGGCCAAAATCAGCCCCAGCATTTT
v_call: TRBV27
j_call: TRBJ1-5
d_call: -
clone_size: -

cdr3_aa: CASSLSQDGAYGYTF
cdr3_nt: TGTGCCAGCAGCTTAAGTCAGGACGGAGCCTATGGCTACACCTTC
v_call: TRBV11-2
j_call: TRBJ1-2
d_call: -
clone_size: -

cdr3_aa: CASSYDVQFGYGYTF
cdr3_nt: TGTGCCAGCAGTTACGATGTCCAGTTCGGGTATGGCTACACCTTC
v_call: TRBV6-5
j_call: TRBJ1-2
d_call: -
clone_size: -

cdr3_aa: CASSQWMGRETQYF
cdr3_nt: TGCGCCAGCAGCCAATGGATGGGGAGGGAGACCCAGTACTTC
v_call: TRBV4-1
j_call: TRBJ2-5
d_call: -
clone_size: once

cdr3_aa: CASSLALGGKTEAFF
cdr3_nt: TGTGCCAGCAGCTTAGCTTTGGGGGGAAAAACTGAAGCTTTCTTT
v_call: TRBV11-1
j_call: TRBJ1-1
d_call: -
clone_size: -